Listed below are T cell receptor beta chains from one sample, sequenced in a study of blood T cell repertoires in COVID-19. The assay was immunoSEQ multiplex PCR, and TCRdb's table has in-frame clones only and misses some. The sample consists of 250,000 to 350,000 clones, more than 70% of them appearing once. The sample consisted of peripheral blood. The receptors stem from a woman aged 45 to 65 who had recovered from COVID-19. Each CDR3 is given with its conserved first and last residue. The order of the fields is J gene, D gene, V gene, clone size, CDR3 DNA, CDR3 protein. D genes are given only for firm matches. Not every row has a clone size; where given, it reads once, few, many or a size class.

j_gene: TRBJ2-1
d_gene: -
v_gene: TRBV28
abundance: -
CDR3nt: TGTGCCACACAAGCCAGGGGACGGCTATTCGGGAATGAGCAGTTCTTC
CDR3aa: CATQARGRLFGNEQFF

j_gene: TRBJ1-6
d_gene: TRBD1
v_gene: TRBV5-1
abundance: -
CDR3nt: TGCGCCAGCAGCTCGGGACAGATGGGACGATCACCCCTCCACTTT
CDR3aa: CASSSGQMGRSPLHF

j_gene: TRBJ2-4
d_gene: TRBD1
v_gene: TRBV2
abundance: -
CDR3nt: TGTGCCAGCAGCCCGGGGACAGGGGGCCGCCAAAACATTCAGTACTTC
CDR3aa: CASSPGTGGRQNIQYF

j_gene: TRBJ2-7
d_gene: -
v_gene: TRBV25-1
abundance: -
CDR3nt: TGTGCCAGCAGTGTCTTAGCCGGAAACGAGCAGTACTTC
CDR3aa: CASSVLAGNEQYF

j_gene: TRBJ2-3
d_gene: TRBD2
v_gene: TRBV5-1
abundance: -
CDR3nt: TGCGCCAGCAGCTCCGGGACTAGCGGGGGGGCCTTCGATACGCAGTATTTT
CDR3aa: CASSSGTSGGAFDTQYF

j_gene: TRBJ2-1
d_gene: -
v_gene: TRBV6-5
abundance: once
CDR3nt: TGTGCCAGCAGGGGGACAAGACCCTGGAATGAGCAGTTCTTC
CDR3aa: CASRGTRPWNEQFF

j_gene: TRBJ2-2
d_gene: TRBD1
v_gene: TRBV9
abundance: -
CDR3nt: TGTGCCAGCAGCGTTATGGGGACAGGATACACCGGGGAGCTGTTTTTT
CDR3aa: CASSVMGTGYTGELFF

j_gene: TRBJ1-2
d_gene: TRBD1
v_gene: TRBV7-8
abundance: -
CDR3nt: TGTGCCAGCAGCAACCCGGGACAGCCATCGTATGGCTACACCTTC
CDR3aa: CASSNPGQPSYGYTF

j_gene: TRBJ2-1
d_gene: -
v_gene: TRBV9
abundance: once
CDR3nt: TGTGCCAGCAGCGTTCGGCCGGAGAGCAATGAGCAGTTCTTC
CDR3aa: CASSVRPESNEQFF

j_gene: TRBJ1-2
d_gene: TRBD1
v_gene: TRBV10-3
abundance: -
CDR3nt: TGTGCCATCCGAGGGACAGGGGAAGGCTATGGCTACACCTTC
CDR3aa: CAIRGTGEGYGYTF

j_gene: TRBJ2-5
d_gene: -
v_gene: TRBV11-2
abundance: -
CDR3nt: TGTGCCAGCAGGTACTCCGAAGAGACCCAGTACTTC
CDR3aa: CASRYSEETQYF

j_gene: TRBJ2-7
d_gene: TRBD2
v_gene: TRBV30
abundance: -
CDR3nt: TGTGCCTGGAATAGCGGCGGGGGCGAGCAGTACTTC
CDR3aa: CAWNSGGGEQYF

j_gene: TRBJ2-1
d_gene: -
v_gene: TRBV19
abundance: -
CDR3nt: TGTGCCAGTAGTATAGGGCGGACTTTCTCCTACAATGAGCAGTTCTTC
CDR3aa: CASSIGRTFSYNEQFF

j_gene: TRBJ2-5
d_gene: -
v_gene: TRBV5-4
abundance: -
CDR3nt: TGTGCCAGCAGCTCGCTTAGAGGCGGGATCAGACAAGAGACCCAGTACTTC
CDR3aa: CASSSLRGGIRQETQYF

j_gene: TRBJ1-1
d_gene: -
v_gene: TRBV14
abundance: -
CDR3nt: TGTGCCAGCAGCCAAGATCTGGGACATCTCATGAACACTGAAGCTTTCTTT
CDR3aa: CASSQDLGHLMNTEAFF

j_gene: TRBJ2-1
d_gene: -
v_gene: TRBV28
abundance: -
CDR3nt: TGTGCCAGCAAACTAGCAGCCTCCCATGAGCAGTTCTTC
CDR3aa: CASKLAASHEQFF

j_gene: TRBJ2-3
d_gene: TRBD2
v_gene: TRBV7-9
abundance: -
CDR3nt: TGTGCCAGCAGCACGGGACTAGCGGGAGTAACAGATACGCAGTATTTT
CDR3aa: CASSTGLAGVTDTQYF

j_gene: TRBJ1-3
d_gene: -
v_gene: TRBV4-1
abundance: -
CDR3nt: TGCGCCAGCAGCCGGACGGGGGGCGGAAACACCATATATTTT
CDR3aa: CASSRTGGGNTIYF

j_gene: TRBJ1-2
d_gene: TRBD1
v_gene: TRBV30
abundance: -
CDR3nt: TGTGCCTGGAAGGGACAGGGGGCCACCTATGGCTACACCTTC
CDR3aa: CAWKGQGATYGYTF

j_gene: TRBJ1-4
d_gene: -
v_gene: TRBV6-6
abundance: few
CDR3nt: TGTGCCAGCAGTTACGGGGTGACCAGCCGGGGTGAAAAACTGTTTTTT
CDR3aa: CASSYGVTSRGEKLFF

j_gene: TRBJ1-5
d_gene: -
v_gene: TRBV10-3
abundance: -
CDR3nt: TGTGCCATCAGTGAGCCGGGAGGTGATGATCAGCCCCAGCATTTT
CDR3aa: CAISEPGGDDQPQHF

j_gene: TRBJ2-1
d_gene: -
v_gene: TRBV20-1
abundance: -
CDR3nt: TGCAGTGCTAGTTTCGAAACGGGAATTAATGAGCAGTTCTTC
CDR3aa: CSASFETGINEQFF

j_gene: TRBJ2-5
d_gene: -
v_gene: TRBV6-5
abundance: -
CDR3nt: TGTGCCAGCAGTTACGGGGACTTCCAAGAGACCCAGTACTTC
CDR3aa: CASSYGDFQETQYF

j_gene: TRBJ1-5
d_gene: -
v_gene: TRBV7-9
abundance: once
CDR3nt: TGTGCCAGCAGCGGCGACACGTTCCAGCATTTT
CDR3aa: CASSGDTFQHF

j_gene: TRBJ2-5
d_gene: TRBD1
v_gene: TRBV4-2
abundance: -
CDR3nt: TGTGCCAGCAGCCAAGTCATCGGGACAGGGGAAGAGACCCAGTACTTC
CDR3aa: CASSQVIGTGEETQYF

j_gene: TRBJ2-1
d_gene: TRBD2
v_gene: TRBV12-3/TRBV12-4
abundance: -
CDR3nt: TGTGCCAGCAGTCTCGGACTAGACGCGTTCTTC
CDR3aa: CASSLGLDAFF

j_gene: TRBJ2-3
d_gene: -
v_gene: TRBV1
abundance: -
CDR3nt: TGCACCAGCAGCCCCAGGTGTCTAGCGGGAGTTAGGGGCACAGATACGCAGTATTTT
CDR3aa: CTSSPRCLAGVRGTDTQYF

j_gene: TRBJ2-2
d_gene: -
v_gene: TRBV30
abundance: few
CDR3nt: TGTGCCTGGGTGAGGGGACAATCCTCGAACACCGGGGAGCTGTTTTTT
CDR3aa: CAWVRGQSSNTGELFF

j_gene: TRBJ2-5
d_gene: -
v_gene: TRBV15
abundance: few
CDR3nt: TGTGCCACCAGCGGTCGTGGCATCGAAGAGACCCAGTACTTC
CDR3aa: CATSGRGIEETQYF

j_gene: TRBJ2-2
d_gene: -
v_gene: TRBV19
abundance: once
CDR3nt: TGTGCCAGTAGGGAGGGGCTGAACACCGGGGAGCTGTTTTTT
CDR3aa: CASREGLNTGELFF

j_gene: TRBJ2-7
d_gene: TRBD2
v_gene: TRBV4-1
abundance: -
CDR3nt: TGCGCCAGCAGTTACGAGCGGGGCAGCCTCGAGCAGTACTTC
CDR3aa: CASSYERGSLEQYF

j_gene: TRBJ2-3
d_gene: -
v_gene: TRBV3-1/TRBV3-2
abundance: few
CDR3nt: TGTGCCAGCAGCCAACTCACAGATACGCAGTATTTT
CDR3aa: CASSQLTDTQYF

j_gene: TRBJ2-3
d_gene: TRBD2
v_gene: TRBV9
abundance: few
CDR3nt: TGTGCCAGCAGCGCCCCGGGACTAGCGGGCGCAGATACGCAGTATTTT
CDR3aa: CASSAPGLAGADTQYF

j_gene: TRBJ2-3
d_gene: -
v_gene: TRBV5-4
abundance: -
CDR3nt: TGTGCCAGCAGCTCCCGGGATAGCCCAGATACGCAGTATTTT
CDR3aa: CASSSRDSPDTQYF

j_gene: TRBJ1-6
d_gene: TRBD1
v_gene: TRBV5-6
abundance: -
CDR3nt: TGTGCCAGCAGCTTGGGACAGGGACGTTCACCCCTCCACTTT
CDR3aa: CASSLGQGRSPLHF

j_gene: TRBJ1-3
d_gene: -
v_gene: TRBV28
abundance: -
CDR3nt: TGTGCCAGCAGGAGGCAAGTCTCTGGAAACACCATATATTTT
CDR3aa: CASRRQVSGNTIYF

j_gene: TRBJ1-6
d_gene: -
v_gene: TRBV25-1
abundance: few
CDR3nt: TGTGCCAGCAGGGGCAGGCTCAATTCACCCCTCCACTTT
CDR3aa: CASRGRLNSPLHF

j_gene: TRBJ2-5
d_gene: TRBD2
v_gene: TRBV5-1
abundance: -
CDR3nt: TGCGCCAGCAGCCCGGGGGGGCTGGAGACCCAGTACTTC
CDR3aa: CASSPGGLETQYF

j_gene: TRBJ2-5
d_gene: -
v_gene: TRBV7-7
abundance: -
CDR3nt: TGTGCTAGCAGCTTAGATCGGGGTTCGACCGAGACCCAGTACTTC
CDR3aa: CASSLDRGSTETQYF

j_gene: TRBJ2-4
d_gene: TRBD2
v_gene: TRBV4-2
abundance: -
CDR3nt: TGTGCCAGCAGCCAAATTAGCGGGGGCGGGAGATCCTCCAAAAACATTCAGTACTTC
CDR3aa: CASSQISGGGRSSKNIQYF